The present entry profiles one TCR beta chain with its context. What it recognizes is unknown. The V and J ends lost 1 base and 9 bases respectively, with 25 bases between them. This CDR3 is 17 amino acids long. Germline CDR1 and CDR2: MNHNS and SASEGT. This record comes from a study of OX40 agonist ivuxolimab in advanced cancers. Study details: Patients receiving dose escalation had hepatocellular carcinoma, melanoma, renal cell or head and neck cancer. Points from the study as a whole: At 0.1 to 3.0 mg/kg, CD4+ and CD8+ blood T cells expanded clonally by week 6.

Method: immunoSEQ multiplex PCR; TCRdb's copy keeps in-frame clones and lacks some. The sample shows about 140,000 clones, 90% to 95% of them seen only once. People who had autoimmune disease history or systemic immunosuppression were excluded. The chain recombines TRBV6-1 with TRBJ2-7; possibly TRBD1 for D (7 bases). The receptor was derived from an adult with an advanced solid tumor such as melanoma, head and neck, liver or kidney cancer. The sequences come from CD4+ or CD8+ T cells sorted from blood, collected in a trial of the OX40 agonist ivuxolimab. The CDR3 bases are TGTGCCAGCAGTGAAGACCCCCAGGGGGGTTATTCTTATGGGCAGTACTTC. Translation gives CASSEDPQGGYSYGQYF.